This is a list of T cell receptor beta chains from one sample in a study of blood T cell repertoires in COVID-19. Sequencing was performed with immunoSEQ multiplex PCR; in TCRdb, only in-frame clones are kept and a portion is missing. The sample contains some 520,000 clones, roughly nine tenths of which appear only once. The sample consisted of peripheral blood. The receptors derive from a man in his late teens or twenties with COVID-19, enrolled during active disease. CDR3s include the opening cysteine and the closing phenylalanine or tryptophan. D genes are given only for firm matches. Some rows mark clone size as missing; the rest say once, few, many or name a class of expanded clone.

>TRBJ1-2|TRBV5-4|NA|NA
TGTGCCAGCAGCTTGGACAGTTTCTATGGCTACACCTTC
CASSLDSFYGYTF
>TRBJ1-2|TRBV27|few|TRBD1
TGTGCCAGCAGTTTCAGGGGGTCGCTTGGCTACACCTTC
CASSFRGSLGYTF
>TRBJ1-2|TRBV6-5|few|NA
TGTGCCAGCAGTTACGATCGTCAGTATGGCTACACCTTC
CASSYDRQYGYTF
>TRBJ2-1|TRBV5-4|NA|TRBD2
TGTGCCAGCAGCTTGCAGCGGTTAGCGGGGAGCTCCTACAATGAGCAGTTCTTC
CASSLQRLAGSSYNEQFF
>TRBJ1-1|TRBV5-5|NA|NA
TGTGCCAGCAGCTTCGATCTTCGGTCAGAAGCTTTCTTT
CASSFDLRSEAFF
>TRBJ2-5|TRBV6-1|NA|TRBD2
TGTGCCAGCAGTGGTGTGGATGGACTAGCGGGGGCGCAAGAGACCCAGTACTTC
CASSGVDGLAGAQETQYF
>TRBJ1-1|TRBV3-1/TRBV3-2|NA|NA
TGTGCCAGCAGCCTTGTCTGGGGGGACTCATACACTGAAGCTTTCTTT
CASSLVWGDSYTEAFF
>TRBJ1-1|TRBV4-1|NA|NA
TGCGCCAGCAGCCACTCACGGGACCCGGGAGCGCGAGGAGCTTTCTTT
CASSHSRDPGARGAFF
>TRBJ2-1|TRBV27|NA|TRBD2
TGTGCCAGCCGAGCGGGAGGGGCCTACAATGAGCAGTTCTTC
CASRAGGAYNEQFF
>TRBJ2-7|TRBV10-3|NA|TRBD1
TGTGCCATCAGTGAGGACAGGGGCCCCGACGAGCAGTACTTC
CAISEDRGPDEQYF
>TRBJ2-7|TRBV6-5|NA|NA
TGTGCCAGCAGTTACCGGGACACCCTCTCCTACGAGCAGTACTTC
CASSYRDTLSYEQYF
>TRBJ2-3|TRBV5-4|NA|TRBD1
TGTGCCAGCAGCGACGACAGGGGAGGCACAGATACGCAGTATTTT
CASSDDRGGTDTQYF
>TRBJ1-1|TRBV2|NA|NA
TGTGCCAGCAGTGAAATCTTCGGGGGCACTGAAGCTTTCTTT
CASSEIFGGTEAFF
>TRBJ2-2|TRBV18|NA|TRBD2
TGTGCCAGCTCACCGTCGCGGGGGAGGACCGGGGAGCTGTTTTTT
CASSPSRGRTGELFF
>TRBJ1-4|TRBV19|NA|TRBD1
TGTGCCAGTAATCAGGGGACAGCAACTAATGAAAAACTGTTTTTT
CASNQGTATNEKLFF
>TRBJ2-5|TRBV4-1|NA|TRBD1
TGCGCCAGCAGCCCTGACAGGGGGCAAGGGACCCAGTACTTC
CASSPDRGQGTQYF
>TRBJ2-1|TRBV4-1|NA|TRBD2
TGCGCCAGCAGCCGGGTAGCGGGGATTGAGCAGTTCTTC
CASSRVAGIEQFF
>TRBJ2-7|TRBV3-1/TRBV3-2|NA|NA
TGTGCCAGCAGCCAAGGGGCGAACGAGCAGTACTTC
CASSQGANEQYF
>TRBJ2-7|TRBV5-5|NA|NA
TGTGCCAGCAGCTTGTGGCGGTCCTACGAGCAGTACTTC
CASSLWRSYEQYF
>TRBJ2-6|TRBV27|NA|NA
TGTGCCAGCAGCCCGCGGGGCCTTACCCCGTCTGGGGCCAACGTCCTGACTTTC
CASSPRGLTPSGANVLTF
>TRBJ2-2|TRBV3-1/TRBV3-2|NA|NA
TGTGCCAGCAGCCCTCACAGCACCGGGGAGCTGTTTTTT
CASSPHSTGELFF
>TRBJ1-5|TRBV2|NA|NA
TGTGCCACCGGACAGTCCATAGCTAATCAGCCCCAGCATTTT
CATGQSIANQPQHF
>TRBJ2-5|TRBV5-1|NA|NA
TGCGCCAGCAGTCCTCAGGGAGAGACCCAGTACTTC
CASSPQGETQYF
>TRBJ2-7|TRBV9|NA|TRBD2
TGTGCCAGCAGCGCCAGGCTAGCGGGAAACGAGCAGTACTTC
CASSARLAGNEQYF
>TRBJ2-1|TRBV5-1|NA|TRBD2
TGCGCCAGCAGCTCACTAGCGGGAGTGAACAATGAGCAGTTCTTC
CASSSLAGVNNEQFF
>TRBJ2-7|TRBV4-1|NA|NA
TGCGCCAGCAGCCAAGGCACTTCCTCGACGGATCTAGCCTACGAGCAGTACTTC
CASSQGTSSTDLAYEQYF
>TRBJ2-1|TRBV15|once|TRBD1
TGTGCCACCAGCAGAAAAGGACAGGGTGGCAATGAGCAGTTCTTC
CATSRKGQGGNEQFF
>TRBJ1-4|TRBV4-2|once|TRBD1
TGTGCCAGCAGCCAAGAGGGGACAGGGGGCGAAAAACTGTTTTTT
CASSQEGTGGEKLFF
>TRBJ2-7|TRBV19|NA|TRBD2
TGTGCCAGTAGTAACGGACTAGCGGGACCCTACGAGCAGTACTTC
CASSNGLAGPYEQYF
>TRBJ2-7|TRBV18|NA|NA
TGTGCCAGCTCACCGGGACACGGTTACGAGCAGTACTTC
CASSPGHGYEQYF
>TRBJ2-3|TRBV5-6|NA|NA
TGTGCCAGCAGCTTTGTTGCGTCCACAGATACGCAGTATTTT
CASSFVASTDTQYF
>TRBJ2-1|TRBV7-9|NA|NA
TGTGCCAGCAGTCCCCGGTTTAGCTCCTACAATGAGCAGTTCTTC
CASSPRFSSYNEQFF
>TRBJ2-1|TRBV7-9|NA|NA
TGTGCCAGCAGCTTAGATTTCGGGGTCAATGAGCAGTTCTTC
CASSLDFGVNEQFF
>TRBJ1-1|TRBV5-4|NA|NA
TGTGCCAGCAGCTTGTCTGCGCAGAACACTGAAGCTTTCTTT
CASSLSAQNTEAFF
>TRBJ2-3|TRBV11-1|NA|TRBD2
TGTGCCAGCAGGCGGCTAGCGGGGGCCCCAACAGATACGCAGTATTTT
CASRRLAGAPTDTQYF
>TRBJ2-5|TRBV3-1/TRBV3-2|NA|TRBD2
TGTGCCAGCAGCCAAGACACTGGGACTAGCGGGGAAGAGACCCAGTACTTC
CASSQDTGTSGEETQYF